Each of the 2 T cell receptor beta chains below was sequenced from the same sample in a study of blood T cells in healthy people across ages. A sample-barcoded 5' primer and a J-beta primer mix were used in a second PCR of roughly 6 to 11 cycles. TCRdb re-analysed the 5' RACE reads in MiXCR, keeping a single row per CDR3 protein. Of hundreds of thousands of distinct CDR3 sequences in the sample, 25% to 35% were seen once. Sequencing input: blood. The origin of the receptors is a woman older than 75 in good health.

Concerning this clonotype itself: A read error is possible here, since a much larger clone lies one base away. The chain has TRBV30 and TRBJ2-3, with D maybe TRBD2 (5 bases). Trimming pared 0 bases from V and 4 bases from J, leaving 20 bases between. The CDR3 is 17 amino acids. CDR1 and CDR2 from the germline V gene are GTSNPN and SVGIG (reference sequence). In nucleotides, the CDR3 is TGTGCCTGGAGTGTAACCCGGCAGGTTCGTAGCGCAGATACGCAGTATTTT. It is translated as CAWSVTRQVRSADTQYF. Looking up the rest from reference TRBV30 and TRBJ2-3 gives the full variable domain: SQTIHQWPATLVQPVGSPLSLECTVEGTSNPNLYWYRQAAGRGLQLLFYSVGIGQISSEVPQNLSASRPQDRQFILSSKKLLLSDSGFYLCAWSVTRQVRSADTQYFGPGTRLTVL.

The chain links TRBV20-1 to TRBJ2-1; 11 bases line up with TRBD2. J lost 7 bases, V lost 6 bases, and 17 bases had no gene match. The CDR3 has 17 amino acids. CDR1 is DFQATT and CDR2 is SNEGSKA in the germline V gene (reference sequence). The DNA of the CDR3 is TGCAGTGCCACCGACCTAGACACTAGCGGGAGTAGAAATGAGCAGTTCTTC. Translation: CSATDLDTSGSRNEQFF.